These T cell receptor beta chains were read from a single sample in a study of cytomegalovirus exposure and HLA in healthy donors. Assay used: immunoSEQ multiplex PCR; TCRdb lists only in-frame clones, some missing. This sample has 70,000 to 75,000 clones, with around 94% found just once. Sequenced: PBMCs. These receptor sequences come from a woman aged 18-30 years in good health and CMV-seropositive. The CDR3 runs from the conserved cysteine through the conserved F or W. The order of the fields is D gene, J gene, V gene, CDR3 DNA, CDR3 protein. D genes are given only for firm matches.

TRBD2	TRBJ2-5	TRBV7-6	TGTGCCAGCAGCTTAATGGCGGGGGAAAGGGCGGAGACCCAGTACTTC	CASSLMAGERAETQYF
TRBD2	TRBJ2-3	TRBV5-4	TGTGCCAGCAGCCGAGGGGGCGGGGGGGCGTCTACAGATACGCAGTATTTT	CASSRGGGGASTDTQYF
NA	TRBJ2-2	TRBV19	TGTGCCAGTAGTACCGACAGCAACACCGGGGAGCTGTTTTTT	CASSTDSNTGELFF
NA	TRBJ2-5	TRBV2	TGTGCCAGCAGTGAAGGGGGCAGATGGGAGACCCAGTACTTC	CASSEGGRWETQYF
TRBD1	TRBJ1-6	TRBV4-3	TGCGCCAGCAGCCACATGGGACAGGGGTATAATTCACCCCTCCACTTT	CASSHMGQGYNSPLHF
NA	TRBJ1-1	TRBV9	TGTGCCAGCAGCGTAGCTGAAAGGGGCACTGAAGCTTTCTTT	CASSVAERGTEAFF
NA	TRBJ2-3	TRBV14	TGTGCCAGCAGTTTTACAGGGATTAGCACAGATACGCAGTATTTT	CASSFTGISTDTQYF
TRBD1	TRBJ2-7	TRBV7-2	TGTGCCAGCAGCACTGGGACAGGGGTTTCCTACGAGCAGTACTTC	CASSTGTGVSYEQYF
TRBD1	TRBJ1-5	TRBV19	TGTGCCAGTAAGGACAGGGAGGACAATCAGCCCCAGCATTTT	CASKDREDNQPQHF
TRBD2	TRBJ2-1	TRBV4-1	TGCGCCAGCAGCCCACCGGGACTAGCGGAATTCAATGAGCAGTTCTTC	CASSPPGLAEFNEQFF
TRBD2	TRBJ2-3	TRBV6-1	TGTGCCAGCAGTGAAGCTAGCGGGGGCCCAACAGATACGCAGTATTTT	CASSEASGGPTDTQYF
NA	TRBJ2-1	TRBV10-3	TGTGCCATCAGTGAAGGAGGGGATGAGCAGTTCTTC	CAISEGGDEQFF
TRBD1	TRBJ2-2	TRBV28	TGTGCCAGCAGTTTGGGAGGATACAAGGGACAGGGGAACACCGGGGAGCTGTTTTTT	CASSLGGYKGQGNTGELFF
NA	TRBJ1-2	TRBV6-1	TGTGCCAGCAGCCTGGGCCAGAACTATGGCTACACCTTC	CASSLGQNYGYTF
TRBD1	TRBJ1-2	TRBV9	TGTGCCAGCAGTAACCCGGGACAGGGGACCTATGGCTACACCTTC	CASSNPGQGTYGYTF
NA	TRBJ2-7	TRBV7-9	TGTGCCAGCAGCCAAGGCCCCGGACTTAGCGATAGCTCCTACGAGCAGTACTTC	CASSQGPGLSDSSYEQYF
NA	TRBJ2-5	TRBV5-4	TGTGCCAGCAGCGGGGGGACAGAGAAGGAGACCCAGTACTTC	CASSGGTEKETQYF
TRBD2	TRBJ2-2	TRBV4-1	TGCGCCAGCAGCCAAGATCGGGTCGAGCGGGGGGGCCTAGGGGAGCTGTTTTTT	CASSQDRVERGGLGELFF